This record looks at one T cell receptor beta chain sequence and its context. Its cognate antigen is unknown. This sample is part of a study of T cells after yellow fever vaccination. Notes on the study in general: Some clonotypes were seen in both the CD4 and the CD8 compartments. These made up a small share and likely arose from convergent recombination. Most primary-vaccination clones reappeared after the booster (around 95% CD4, 75% to 90% CD8).

The junction had 3 bases not matched to a gene; V was cut back by 5 bases and J by 0 bases. Per germline, CDR1 LNHDA and CDR2 SQIVND (reference sequence). This CDR3 is built from 15 residues. By 5'RACE template switching, TCR cDNA was produced, with a universal primer site and UMIs added in the process. In TCRdb, the 5' RACE reads were re-called with MiXCR into one record per CDR3 protein. Of around 330,000 distinct CDR3 sequences in the sample, around 4% were seen once. The clonotype comes from a man between 18 and 35 years old who received the YFV17D yellow fever vaccine. The chain uses TRBV19 and TRBJ2-1; the match to TRBD1 covers 8 bases. Sequencing used PBMCs, obtained on the day of the yellow fever booster vaccination. The CDR3 DNA is TGTGCCAGTAGTGCCGACAGGGGCTCCTACAATGAGCAGTTCTTC. Protein sequence: CASSADRGSYNEQFF.